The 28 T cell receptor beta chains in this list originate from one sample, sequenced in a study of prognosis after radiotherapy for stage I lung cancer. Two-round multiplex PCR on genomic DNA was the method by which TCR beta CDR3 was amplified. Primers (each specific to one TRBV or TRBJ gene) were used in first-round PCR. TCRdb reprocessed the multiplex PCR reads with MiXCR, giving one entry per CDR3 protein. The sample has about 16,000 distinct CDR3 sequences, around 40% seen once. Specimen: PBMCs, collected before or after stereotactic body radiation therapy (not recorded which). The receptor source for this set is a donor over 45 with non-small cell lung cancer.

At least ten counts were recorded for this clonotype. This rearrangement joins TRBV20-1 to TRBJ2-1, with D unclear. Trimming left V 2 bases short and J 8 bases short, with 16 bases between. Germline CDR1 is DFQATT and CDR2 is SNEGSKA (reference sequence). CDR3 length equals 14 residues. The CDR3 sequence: CSARLSGGLYEQFF. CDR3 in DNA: TGCAGTGCTAGACTATCGGGTGGTCTTTATGAGCAGTTCTTC.

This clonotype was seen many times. CDR3 amino acids: CASSSLQGKEETQYF. Here the CDR3 DNA reads TGTGCCAGCAGCTCCCTCCAGGGGAAAGAAGAGACCCAGTACTTC. The chain combines TRBV11-3 with TRBJ2-5; weak D call: TRBD1 (6 bases). The CDR3 is made up of 15 amino acids. Trimming left V 4 bases short and J 3 bases short, with 15 bases between. The germline V gene encodes CDR1 SGHNT and CDR2 YENEEA.

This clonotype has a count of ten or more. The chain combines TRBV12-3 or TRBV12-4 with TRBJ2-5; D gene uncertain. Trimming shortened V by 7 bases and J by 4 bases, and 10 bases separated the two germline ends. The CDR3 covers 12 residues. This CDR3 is CASKGRPETQYF. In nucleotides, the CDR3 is TGTGCCAGCAAGGGTAGACCAGAGACCCAGTACTTC.

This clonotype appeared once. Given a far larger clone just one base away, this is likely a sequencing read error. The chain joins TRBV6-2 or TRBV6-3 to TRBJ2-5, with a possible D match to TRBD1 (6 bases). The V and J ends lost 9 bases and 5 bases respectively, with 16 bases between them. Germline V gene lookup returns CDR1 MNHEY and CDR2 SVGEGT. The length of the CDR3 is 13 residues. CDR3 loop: CARRTQGLETQYF. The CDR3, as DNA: TGTGCCAGAAGGACCCAGGGGCTGGAGACCCAGTACTTC.

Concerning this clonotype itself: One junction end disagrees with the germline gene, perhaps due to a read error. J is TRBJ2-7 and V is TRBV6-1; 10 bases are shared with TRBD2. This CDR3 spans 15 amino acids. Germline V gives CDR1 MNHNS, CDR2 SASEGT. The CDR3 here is CASSDSGGSSYEHYF. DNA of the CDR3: TGTGCCAGCAGCGATAGCGGGGGGTCCTCCTACGAGCATTACTTC.

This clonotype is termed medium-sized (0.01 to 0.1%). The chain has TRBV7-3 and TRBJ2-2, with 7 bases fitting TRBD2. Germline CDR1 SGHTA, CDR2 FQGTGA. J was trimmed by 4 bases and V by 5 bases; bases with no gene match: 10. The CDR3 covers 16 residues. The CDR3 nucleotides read TGTGCCAGCAGCCCCCTAAGCGGGGCGGTCACCGGGGAGCTGTTTTTT. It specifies CASSPLSGAVTGELFF.

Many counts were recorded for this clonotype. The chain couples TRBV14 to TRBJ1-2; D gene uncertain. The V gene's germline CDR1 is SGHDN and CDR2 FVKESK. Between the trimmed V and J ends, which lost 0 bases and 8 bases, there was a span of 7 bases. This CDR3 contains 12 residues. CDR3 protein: CASSQDSRGYTF. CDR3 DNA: TGTGCCAGCAGCCAAGATTCGAGGGGCTACACCTTC.

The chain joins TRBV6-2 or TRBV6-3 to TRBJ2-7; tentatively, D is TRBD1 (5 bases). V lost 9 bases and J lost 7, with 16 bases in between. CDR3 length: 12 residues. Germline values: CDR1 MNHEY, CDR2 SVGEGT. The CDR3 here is CASIAGSGEQYF. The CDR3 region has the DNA TGTGCCAGTATTGCCGGATCAGGGGAGCAGTACTTC.

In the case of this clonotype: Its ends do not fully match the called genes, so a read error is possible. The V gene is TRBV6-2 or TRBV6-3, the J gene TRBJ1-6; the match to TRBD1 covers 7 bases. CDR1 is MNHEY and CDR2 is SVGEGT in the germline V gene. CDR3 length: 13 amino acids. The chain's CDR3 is CASRWTGNSPLHF. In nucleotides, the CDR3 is TGTGCCAGCAGATGGACAGGCAATTCACCCCTCCACTTC.

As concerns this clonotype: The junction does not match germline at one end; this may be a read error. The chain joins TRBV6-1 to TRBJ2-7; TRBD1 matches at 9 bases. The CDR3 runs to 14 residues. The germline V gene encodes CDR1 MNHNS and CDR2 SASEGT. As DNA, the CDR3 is TGTGCCAGCAGTGCCTGGACAGGGGTCTACGATCAGTACTTC. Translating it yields CASSAWTGVYDQYF.

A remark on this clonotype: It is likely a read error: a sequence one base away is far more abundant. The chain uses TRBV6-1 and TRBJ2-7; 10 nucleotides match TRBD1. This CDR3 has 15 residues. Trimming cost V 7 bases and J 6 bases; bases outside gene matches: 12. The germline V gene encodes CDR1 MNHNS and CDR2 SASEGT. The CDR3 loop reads CASISYFGTGVEQYF. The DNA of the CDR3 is TGTGCCAGCATTTCGTACTTCGGGACAGGGGTCGAGCAGTACTTC.

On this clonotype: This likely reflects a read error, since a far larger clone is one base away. The CDR3 is CASSPLAAQKGELFF. The CDR3 coding sequence is TGTGCCAGCAGCCCTCTAGCGGCGCAGAAAGGGGAGCTGTTTTTT. V gene TRBV11-1 combines with J gene TRBJ2-2; 7 nucleotides line up with TRBD2. With V trimmed by 5 bases and J by 8 bases, 11 bases remained unmatched. CDR1 and CDR2 from the germline V gene are SGHAT and FQDESV (reference sequence). CDR3 length: 15 residues.

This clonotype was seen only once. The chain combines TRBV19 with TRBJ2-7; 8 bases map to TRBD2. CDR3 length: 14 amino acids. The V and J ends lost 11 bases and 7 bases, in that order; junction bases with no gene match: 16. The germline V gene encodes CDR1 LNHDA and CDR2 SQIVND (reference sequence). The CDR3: CACKTGGVRYEQYF. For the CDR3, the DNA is TGTGCCTGTAAAACGGGAGGGGTTAGGTATGAGCAGTACTTC.

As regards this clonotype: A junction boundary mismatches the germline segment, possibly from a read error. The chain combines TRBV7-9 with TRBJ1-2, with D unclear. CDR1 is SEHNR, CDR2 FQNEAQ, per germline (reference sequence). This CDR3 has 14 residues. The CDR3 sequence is CASRLVELGSGYTF. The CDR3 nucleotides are TGTGCCAGCAGATTAGTAGAGCTAGGAAGTGGCTACACCTTC.

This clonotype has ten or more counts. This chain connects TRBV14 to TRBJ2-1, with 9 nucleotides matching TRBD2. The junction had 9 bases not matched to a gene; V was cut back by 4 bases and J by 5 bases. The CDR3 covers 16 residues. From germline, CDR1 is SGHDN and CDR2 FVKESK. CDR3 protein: CASSPLRTSVNNEQFF. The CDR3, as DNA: TGTGCCAGCAGCCCCCTTCGGACTAGCGTGAACAATGAGCAGTTCTTC.

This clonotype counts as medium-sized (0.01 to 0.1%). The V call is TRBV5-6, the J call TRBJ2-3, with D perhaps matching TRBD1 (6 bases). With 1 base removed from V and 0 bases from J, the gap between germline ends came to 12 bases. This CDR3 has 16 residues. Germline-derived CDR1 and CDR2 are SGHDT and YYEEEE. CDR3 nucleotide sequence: TGTGCCAGCAGCTTGCCGAGGGACACTAGCACAGATACGCAGTATTTT. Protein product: CASSLPRDTSTDTQYF.

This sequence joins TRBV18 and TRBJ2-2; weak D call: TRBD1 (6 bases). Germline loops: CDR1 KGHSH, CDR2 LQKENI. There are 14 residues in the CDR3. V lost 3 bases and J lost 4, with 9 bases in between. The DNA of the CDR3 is TGTGCCAGCTCACCGAACAGGGCCACCGGGGAGCTGTTTTTT. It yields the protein CASSPNRATGELFF.

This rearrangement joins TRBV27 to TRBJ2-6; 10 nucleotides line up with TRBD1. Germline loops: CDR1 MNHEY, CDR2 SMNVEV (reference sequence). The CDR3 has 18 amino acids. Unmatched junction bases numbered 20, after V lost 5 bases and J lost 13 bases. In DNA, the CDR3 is TGTGCCAGCAGTCCCGGGACAGGGGCTTCGTTGGGGGGCAATGTCCTGACTTTC. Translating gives CASSPGTGASLGGNVLTF.

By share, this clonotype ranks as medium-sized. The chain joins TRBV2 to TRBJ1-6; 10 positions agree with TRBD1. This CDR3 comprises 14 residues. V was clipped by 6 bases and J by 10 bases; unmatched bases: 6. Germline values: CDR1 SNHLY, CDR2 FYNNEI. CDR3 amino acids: CASSWDRGGSPLHF. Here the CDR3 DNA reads TGTGCCAGCAGCTGGGACAGGGGTGGGTCACCCCTCCACTTT.

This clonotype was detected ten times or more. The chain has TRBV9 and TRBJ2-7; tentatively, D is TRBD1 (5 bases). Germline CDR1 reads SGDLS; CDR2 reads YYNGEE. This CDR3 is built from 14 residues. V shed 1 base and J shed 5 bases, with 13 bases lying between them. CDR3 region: CASSVSGHGNEQYF. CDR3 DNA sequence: TGTGCCAGCAGCGTATCCGGACATGGAAACGAGCAGTACTTC.

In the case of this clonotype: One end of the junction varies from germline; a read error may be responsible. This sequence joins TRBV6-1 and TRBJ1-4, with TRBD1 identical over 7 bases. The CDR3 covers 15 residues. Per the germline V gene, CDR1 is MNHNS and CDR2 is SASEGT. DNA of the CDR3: TGTGCTAGCAGTGACAGGGATCAACTAATGAAAAGACTGTTTTTT. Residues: CASSDRDQLMKRLFF.

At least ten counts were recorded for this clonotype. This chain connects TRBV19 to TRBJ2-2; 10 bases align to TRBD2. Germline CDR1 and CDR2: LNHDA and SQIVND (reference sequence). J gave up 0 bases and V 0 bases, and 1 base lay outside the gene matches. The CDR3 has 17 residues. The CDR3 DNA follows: TGTGCCAGTAGTATAGATCTAGCGGGGGCGAACACCGGGGAGCTGTTTTTT. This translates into CASSIDLAGANTGELFF.

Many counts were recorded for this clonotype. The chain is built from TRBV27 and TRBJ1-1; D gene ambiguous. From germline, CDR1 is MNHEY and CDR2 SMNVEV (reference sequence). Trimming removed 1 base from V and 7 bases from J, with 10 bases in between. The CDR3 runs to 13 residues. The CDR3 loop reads CASSLLIGGEAFF. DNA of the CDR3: TGTGCCAGCAGTTTATTAATCGGCGGTGAAGCTTTCTTT.

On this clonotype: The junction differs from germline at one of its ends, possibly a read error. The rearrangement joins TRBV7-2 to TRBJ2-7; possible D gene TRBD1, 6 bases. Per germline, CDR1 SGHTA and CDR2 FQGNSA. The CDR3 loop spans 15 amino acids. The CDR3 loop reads CASSNLDRTSNDQYF. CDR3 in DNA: TGTGCCAGCAGCAACCTGGACAGAACTTCCAACGATCAGTACTTC.

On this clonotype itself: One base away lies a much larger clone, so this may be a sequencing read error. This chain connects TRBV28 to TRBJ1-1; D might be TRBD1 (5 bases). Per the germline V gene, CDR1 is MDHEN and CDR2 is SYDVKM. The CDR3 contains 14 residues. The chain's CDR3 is CASSPPGYTTEDFF. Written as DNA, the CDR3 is TGTGCCAGCAGTCCCCCAGGGTATACCACTGAAGATTTCTTT.

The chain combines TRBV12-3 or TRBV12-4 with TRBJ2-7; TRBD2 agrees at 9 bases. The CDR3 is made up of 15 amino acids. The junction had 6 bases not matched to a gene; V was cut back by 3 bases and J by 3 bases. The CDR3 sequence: CASSLGGGGDYEQYF. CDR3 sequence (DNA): TGTGCCAGCAGTTTGGGTGGCGGGGGGGACTACGAGCAGTACTTC.

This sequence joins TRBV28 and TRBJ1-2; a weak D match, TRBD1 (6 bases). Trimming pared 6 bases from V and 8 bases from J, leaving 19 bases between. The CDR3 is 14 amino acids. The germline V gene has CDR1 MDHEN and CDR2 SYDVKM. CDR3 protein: CASSPDRCRQGYTF. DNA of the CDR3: TGTGCCAGCAGCCCTGACAGGTGTCGGCAGGGCTACACCTTC.

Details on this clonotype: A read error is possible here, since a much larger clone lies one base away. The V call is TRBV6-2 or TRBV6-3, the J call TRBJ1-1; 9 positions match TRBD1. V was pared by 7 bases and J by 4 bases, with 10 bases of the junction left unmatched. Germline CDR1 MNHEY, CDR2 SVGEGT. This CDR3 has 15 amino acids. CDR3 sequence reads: CASTLQGARVTEAFF. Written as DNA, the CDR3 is TGTGCCAGCACCCTACAGGGGGCGCGGGTCACTGAAGCTTTCTTT.